These 32 T cell receptor beta chains originate from one sample sequenced in a study of CD4 T cells in relation to SARS-CoV-2 and coronaviruses. The repertoire was sequenced with immunoSEQ multiplex PCR; TCRdb's copy has only in-frame clones and lacks some. The sample lists 25,000 to 35,000 clones, more than 60% seen once, with around 3.7% in the top ten. Antigens of these TCRs are unknown. The sequencing input was memory CD4+ T cells from PBMCs, cultured in vitro. These receptors all come from an adult with COVID-19.

The chain couples TRBV7-9 to TRBJ1-5, with unresolved D. With 8 bases removed from V and 0 bases from J, the gap between germline ends came to 8 bases. Per germline, CDR1 SEHNR and CDR2 FQNEAQ (reference sequence). CDR3 length: 13 amino acids. CDR3 DNA: TGTGCCAGCTCGGACGATAGCAATCAGCCCCAGCATTTT. This translates into CASSDDSNQPQHF.

This clone was seen only a few times. J is TRBJ1-2 and V is TRBV12-5; D unresolved. Germline assignment: CDR1 LGHNT and CDR2 FRNRAP. With 4 bases removed from V and 6 bases from J, the gap between germline ends came to 12 bases. The CDR3 has 13 amino acids. The chain's CDR3 is CASGSYPGDGYTF. The CDR3 nucleotides are TGTGCTAGTGGTTCGTATCCGGGAGATGGCTACACCTTC.

This chain joins TRBV5-4 and TRBJ2-1; 10 nucleotides agree with TRBD1. Germline-derived CDR1 and CDR2 are SGHNT and YYREEE (reference sequence). With V trimmed by 2 bases and J by 7 bases, 6 bases remained unmatched. CDR3 size: 15 residues. Written as DNA, the CDR3 is TGTGCCAGCAGCTTCCGGGACAGGGGCTCGAATGAGCAGTTCTTC. As protein: CASSFRDRGSNEQFF. Looking up the rest from reference TRBV5-4 and TRBJ2-1 gives the full variable domain: ETGVTQSPTHLIKTRGQQVTLRCSSQSGHNTVSWYQQALGQGPQFIFQYYREEENGRGNFPPRFSGLQFPNYSSELNVNALELDDSALYLCASSFRDRGSNEQFFGPGTRLTVL.

The chain carries TRBV4-2 and TRBJ2-7; D unclear. This CDR3 spans 13 amino acids. Germline lookup yields CDR1 LGHNA and CDR2 YNFKEQ. Deletions cut 1 base from V and 2 bases from J, with 6 bases between. CDR3 protein: CASSQAFTYEQYF. Written as DNA, the CDR3 is TGTGCCAGCAGCCAAGCATTCACCTACGAGCAGTACTTC.

The chain employs TRBV2 and TRBJ2-7; TRBD1 aligns across 8 bases. The germline gives CDR1 SNHLY, CDR2 FYNNEI. CDR3 length equals 14 residues. The ends lost 2 bases at V and 2 bases at J; junction bases unmatched: 2. The CDR3 region has the DNA TGTGCCAGCAGTGAACTCAGGGGGCCCTACGAGCAGTACTTC. Its protein is CASSELRGPYEQYF.

This chain connects TRBV15 to TRBJ2-1, with 10 bases fitting TRBD2. J gave up 3 bases and V 1 base, and 6 bases lay outside the gene matches. The CDR3 is 17 residues long. Germline V gene sequence: CDR1 LNHNV, CDR2 YYDKDF (reference sequence). The CDR3 sequence is CATSRARLAGDYNEQFF. The CDR3 DNA is TGTGCCACCAGCAGAGCCCGCCTAGCGGGAGACTACAATGAGCAGTTCTTC.

The chain recombines TRBV2 with TRBJ2-7; 7 bases line up with TRBD1. The CDR3 length is 13 residues. Germline CDR1 reads SNHLY; CDR2 reads FYNNEI. V lost 7 bases and J lost 5; bases outside the gene matches: 8. The CDR3 bases are TGTGCCAGCACCAAAGAAACAGGGGACGAGCAGTACTTC. Translation gives CASTKETGDEQYF.

The chain carries TRBV6-2 or TRBV6-3 and TRBJ2-1; 7 bases align to TRBD1. There are 15 residues in the CDR3. J was trimmed by 6 bases and V by 6 bases; bases with no gene match: 11. The V gene's germline CDR1 is MNHEY and CDR2 SVGEGT. CDR3: CASRYRGTLRNEQFF. CDR3 nucleotide sequence: TGTGCCAGCAGATACAGGGGCACTCTCCGCAATGAGCAGTTCTTC.

The V and J genes are TRBV6-5 and TRBJ1-2, with 7 bases matching TRBD1. This CDR3 is 15 amino acids long. From germline, CDR1 is MNHEY and CDR2 SVGAGI. J was trimmed by 7 bases and V by 11 bases; bases with no gene match: 19. CDR3 nucleotide sequence: TGTGCCGGCGTTCTCTCGGCAGGGGGATCTGGTGGCTACACCTTC. This sequence encodes CAGVLSAGGSGGYTF.

The chain uses TRBV6-2 or TRBV6-3 and TRBJ2-1; TRBD1 matches at 8 bases. With 4 bases clipped from V and 6 bases from J, the junction kept 11 bases outside the gene matches. Germline CDR1 is MNHEY and CDR2 is SVGEGT. The CDR3 consists of 16 residues. The CDR3 bases are TGTGCCAGCAGTTTCACAACAGGAACAGGGGGCAATGAGCAGTTCTTC. As protein: CASSFTTGTGGNEQFF.

The V and J genes are TRBV7-9 and TRBJ2-1, with 7 bases that match TRBD2. The germline CDR1 and CDR2 sequences are SEHNR and FQNEAQ (reference sequence). V lost 5 bases to trimming and J lost 3 bases; unmatched junction nucleotides: 10. The CDR3 sequence is 16 residues long. The DNA of the CDR3 is TGTGCCAGCAGCGTACTGGGCGGGGGAAACTACAATGAGCAGTTCTTC. Protein sequence: CASSVLGGGNYNEQFF.

The J gene is TRBJ2-2, the V gene TRBV7-9, with 7 bases fitting TRBD2. CDR3 length: 15 amino acids. Germline V CDR1 and CDR2: SEHNR, FQNEAQ (reference sequence). V shed 5 bases, J shed 7 bases, and the junction held 10 bases outside the gene matches. DNA for the CDR3: TGTGCCAGCAGCCTCGGGAGGCAGGCGGGCGGGGAGCTGTTTTTT. This translates into CASSLGRQAGGELFF.

The chain has TRBV6-5 and TRBJ2-1, with 13 bases fitting TRBD2. V gave up 4 bases and J gave up 9 bases; unmatched junction bases: 9. CDR3 length equals 16 residues. Germline V gene data show CDR1 as MNHEY and CDR2 as SVGAGI. The CDR3 nucleotides read TGTGCCAGCAGTTCGTGGACTAGCGGGAGTGTGGGTGAGCAGTTCTTC. The encoded protein is CASSSWTSGSVGEQFF.

CDR3 region: CASNNPGRADYGYTF. The DNA of the CDR3 is TGTGCCAGTAACAACCCGGGGCGGGCCGACTATGGCTACACCTTC. This rearrangement joins TRBV19 to TRBJ1-2; D may be TRBD1 (5 bases). Germline CDR1 is LNHDA and CDR2 is SQIVND (reference sequence). The CDR3 runs 15 residues. Between the trimmed V and J ends, which lost 7 bases and 3 bases, there was a span of 18 bases.

This clone has more than one count but fewer than ten. The chain recombines TRBV19 with TRBJ2-7; tentative D call: TRBD1 (5 bases). Between the trimmed V and J ends, which lost 2 bases and 12 bases, there was a span of 11 bases. CDR1 and CDR2 (germline): LNHDA, SQIVND (reference sequence). This CDR3 is 11 amino acids long. This CDR3 reads CASSIQGRMYF. The CDR3 nucleotides read TGTGCCAGTAGTATACAGGGTAGGATGTACTTC.

In its sample, this clone is medium-sized. This rearrangement joins TRBV2 to TRBJ2-7, with D perhaps TRBD1 (5 bases). V was pared by 10 bases and J by 4 bases, with 20 bases between. Germline V CDR1 and CDR2: SNHLY, FYNNEI. This CDR3 has 14 residues. The CDR3, as DNA: TGTGCCACCCCCCCCCGCGGCAGGGATTACGAGCAGTACTTC. Its translation: CATPPRGRDYEQYF.

The chain links TRBV19 to TRBJ2-7; 13 bases match TRBD2. The CDR3 consists of 17 residues. Germline CDR1 and CDR2: LNHDA and SQIVND (reference sequence). V was clipped by 5 bases and J by 3 bases; unmatched bases: 10. Here the CDR3 reads CASSSGGLAGVFYEQYF. CDR3 DNA: TGTGCCAGTAGTTCCGGCGGACTAGCGGGAGTCTTCTACGAGCAGTACTTC.

This chain uses TRBV27 with TRBJ2-3; D is ambiguous. This CDR3 comprises 11 residues. The ends were cut back, 6 bases at V and 10 bases at J, with 11 bases in the middle. Germline V gene lookup returns CDR1 MNHEY and CDR2 SMNVEV (reference sequence). CDR3 in amino acids: CASSWGGSQYF. CDR3 coding DNA: TGTGCCAGCAGCTGGGGTGGTTCGCAGTATTTT.

V usage is TRBV30 and J usage is TRBJ1-2, with 7 positions matching TRBD1. V shed 5 bases and J 5 bases; nucleotides not matched to a gene: 5. This CDR3 contains 12 residues. Germline V gene sequence: CDR1 GTSNPN, CDR2 SVGIG (reference sequence). Here the CDR3 reads CAWHRGRYGYTF. The CDR3 DNA sequence: TGTGCCTGGCACAGGGGTAGATATGGCTACACCTTC.

The J gene is TRBJ2-1, the V gene TRBV5-1; 8 bases align to TRBD1. Trimming cost V 4 bases and J 4 bases; bases outside gene matches: 7. The CDR3 sequence is 15 residues long. CDR1 and CDR2 from the germline V gene are SGHRS and YFSETQ. The CDR3 sequence: CASSERQGTYNEQFF. The DNA for the CDR3 is TGCGCCAGCAGCGAAAGACAGGGGACGTACAATGAGCAGTTCTTC.

The chain recombines TRBV2 with TRBJ2-3; D might be TRBD2 (6 bases). Germline V gene data show CDR1 as SNHLY and CDR2 as FYNNEI. This CDR3 region has 13 residues. V was pared by 7 bases and J by 1 base, with 9 bases between. The CDR3 DNA reads TGTGCCAGCAAAGGCGGGGGCACAGATACGCAGTATTTT. Its translation: CASKGGGTDTQYF.

The genes are TRBV5-1 and TRBJ1-2; D is uncertain. Per the germline V gene, CDR1 is SGHRS and CDR2 is YFSETQ. Between the trimmed V and J ends, which lost 4 bases and 3 bases, there was a span of 16 bases. The CDR3 spans 15 residues. CDR3 loop: CASSREHGEYYGYTF. As DNA, the CDR3 is TGCGCCAGCAGCCGGGAGCACGGAGAGTACTATGGCTACACCTTC.

V gene TRBV4-3 combines with J gene TRBJ2-1; maybe TRBD2 (6 bases). The CDR3 length is 16 residues. Trimming removed 0 bases at V and 4 bases at J, with 13 bases between. Germline CDR1 is LGHNA and CDR2 is YSLEER. CDR3 protein: CASSQDSAGPYNEQFF. In DNA, the CDR3 is TGCGCCAGCAGCCAAGATTCTGCGGGACCTTACAATGAGCAGTTCTTC.

The chain combines TRBV12-3 or TRBV12-4 with TRBJ1-1, with 7 positions matching TRBD1. The V segment lost 4 bases and the J segment 7 bases; nucleotides outside the gene matches: 3. The CDR3 spans 12 residues. The DNA for the CDR3 is TGTGCCAGCAGTTGGGACAGAGATGAAGCTTTCTTT. It codes for CASSWDRDEAFF.

This clone was detected only a few times. This chain links TRBV9 with TRBJ1-6; the D gene is possibly TRBD1 (5 bases). V was cut by 0 bases and J by 5 bases, with 6 bases left in between. CDR1 and CDR2 (germline): SGDLS, YYNGEE. The CDR3 totals 14 residues. DNA of the CDR3: TGTGCCAGCAGCGTAGCAGGGAATAATTCACCCCTCCACTTT. It is translated as CASSVAGNNSPLHF.

The J gene is TRBJ1-5, the V gene TRBV19; D perhaps matches TRBD1 (5 bases). Germline loops: CDR1 LNHDA, CDR2 SQIVND (reference sequence). CDR3 size: 15 residues. Trimming shortened V by 3 bases and J by 1 base, and 10 bases separated the two germline ends. The CDR3 nucleotides read TGTGCCAGTAGTATCCAGGGACCCAGCAATCAGCCCCAGCATTTT. Translating it yields CASSIQGPSNQPQHF. The full variable domain, with the rest looked up from reference TRBV19 and TRBJ1-5, is DGGITQSPKYLFRKEGQNVTLSCEQNLNHDAMYWYRQDPGQGLRLIYYSQIVNDFQKGDIAEGYSVSREKKESFPLTVTSAQKNPTAFYLCASSIQGPSNQPQHFGDGTRLSIL.

The rearrangement uses TRBV4-1 and TRBJ2-2; TRBD2 matches at 11 bases. Germline V gene sequence: CDR1 MGHRA, CDR2 YSYEKL. V dropped 3 bases and J dropped 6; count of bases not matched to a gene: 3. The CDR3 is 15 amino acids. The CDR3 DNA reads as TGCGCCAGCAGCCATCTAGCGGGAGGTGCCGGGGAGCTGTTTTTT. Its protein is CASSHLAGGAGELFF.

V usage is TRBV6-5 and J usage is TRBJ2-7, with 9 bases fitting TRBD1. The CDR3 is 13 residues long. Looked up from germline, CDR1 is MNHEY and CDR2 is SVGAGI. After removal of 7 bases from V and 3 bases from J, the junction contained 4 bases not matched to a gene. CDR3 DNA sequence: TGTGCCAGCAATCCGGGACAGGGCTACGAGCAGTACTTC. Amino acid sequence: CASNPGQGYEQYF.

The chain recombines TRBV18 with TRBJ2-5; 14 bases agree with TRBD2. In germline, CDR1 is KGHSH, CDR2 LQKENI. The CDR3 has 17 residues. With V trimmed by 5 bases and J by 4 bases, 9 bases remained unmatched. The CDR3 loop is CASSAGTSGSGTETQYF. The CDR3 coding sequence is TGTGCCAGCTCAGCCGGGACTAGCGGGAGTGGGACAGAGACCCAGTACTTC.

The chain joins TRBV6-2 or TRBV6-3 to TRBJ2-3; D gene uncertain. Germline CDR1 is MNHEY and CDR2 is SVGEGT. The length of the CDR3 is 14 residues. V dropped 6 bases and J dropped 0 bases, with 10 bases sitting between them. In DNA, the CDR3 is TGTGCCAGCAGCGGATGGTGGAGCACAGATACGCAGTATTTT. The encoded protein is CASSGWWSTDTQYF.

The chain joins TRBV4-1 to TRBJ2-5; tentative D call: TRBD2 (6 bases). Germline-derived CDR1 and CDR2 are MGHRA and YSYEKL. CDR3 size: 15 residues. V was cut by 7 bases and J by 5 bases, with 20 bases left in between. Written as DNA, the CDR3 is TGCGCCAGCACCCCGGGGTGGACTACCTTTGAGACCCAGTACTTC. It translates to CASTPGWTTFETQYF.

The V and J genes are TRBV15 and TRBJ2-3, with a tentative D call TRBD1 (6 bases). The germline V gene has CDR1 LNHNV and CDR2 YYDKDF (reference sequence). Trimming shortened V by 2 bases and J by 7 bases, and 25 bases separated the two germline ends. The CDR3 is 18 amino acids. The CDR3: CATSRPQGFPTSRNTQYF. CDR3 coding DNA: TGTGCCACCAGCAGACCTCAGGGGTTCCCTACCTCACGTAATACGCAGTATTTT.